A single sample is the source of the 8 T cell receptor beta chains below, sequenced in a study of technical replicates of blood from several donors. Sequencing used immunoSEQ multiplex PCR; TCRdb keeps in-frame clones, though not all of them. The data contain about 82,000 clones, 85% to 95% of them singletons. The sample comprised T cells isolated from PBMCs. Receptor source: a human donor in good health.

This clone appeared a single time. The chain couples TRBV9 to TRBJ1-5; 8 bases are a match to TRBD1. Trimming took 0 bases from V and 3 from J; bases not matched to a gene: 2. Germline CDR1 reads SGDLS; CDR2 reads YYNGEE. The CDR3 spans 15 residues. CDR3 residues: CASSVGQGPNQPQHF. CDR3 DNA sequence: TGTGCCAGCAGCGTAGGACAGGGGCCCAATCAGCCCCAGCATTTT.

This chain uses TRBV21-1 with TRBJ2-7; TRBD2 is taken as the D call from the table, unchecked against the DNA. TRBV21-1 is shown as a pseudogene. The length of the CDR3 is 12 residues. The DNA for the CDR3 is TGTGCCAGCAGCAAAAAGCGCGACGAGCAGTACTTC. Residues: CASSKKRDEQYF.

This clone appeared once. Written as DNA, the CDR3 is TGTGCCTGGAGCGGGGGGTGGACAGATACGCAGTATTTT. Encoded protein: CAWSGGWTDTQYF. The V and J genes are TRBV30 and TRBJ2-3; 7 positions match TRBD2. J gave up 3 bases and V 3 bases, and 3 bases lay outside the gene matches. CDR3 length: 13 residues. Per germline, CDR1 GTSNPN and CDR2 SVGIG (reference sequence).

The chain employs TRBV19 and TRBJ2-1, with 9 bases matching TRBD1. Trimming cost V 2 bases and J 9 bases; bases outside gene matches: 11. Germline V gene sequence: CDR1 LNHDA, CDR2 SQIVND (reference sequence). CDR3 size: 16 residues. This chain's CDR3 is CASSIRGTGYNIEQFF. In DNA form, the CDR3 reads TGTGCCAGTAGTATACGTGGGACAGGGTACAATATTGAGCAGTTCTTC.

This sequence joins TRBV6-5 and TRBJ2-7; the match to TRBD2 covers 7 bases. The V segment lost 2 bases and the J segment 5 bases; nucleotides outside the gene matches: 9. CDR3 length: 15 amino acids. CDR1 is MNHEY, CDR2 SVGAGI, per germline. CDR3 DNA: TGTGCCAGCAGTTACATCCGCGGCGGGAGAAACGAGCAGTACTTC. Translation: CASSYIRGGRNEQYF.

CDR3 bases: TGTGCCAGCAGTTTATCGCCGGGGAGCTCCTACAATGAGCAGTTCTTC. This sequence encodes CASSLSPGSSYNEQFF. J is TRBJ2-1 and V is TRBV27, with a weak D call TRBD2 (5 bases). The CDR3 is 16 amino acids. The V end was cut by 0 bases, the J end by 0 bases, with 9 bases between. The V gene's germline CDR1 is MNHEY and CDR2 SMNVEV (reference sequence).

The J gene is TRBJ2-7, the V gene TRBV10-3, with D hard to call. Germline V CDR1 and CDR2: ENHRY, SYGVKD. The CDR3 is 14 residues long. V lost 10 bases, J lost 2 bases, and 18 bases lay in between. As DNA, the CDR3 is TGTGCCACCCGAGCCGACACGCGTCCCTACGAGCAGTACTTC. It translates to CATRADTRPYEQYF.

This CDR3 is CASSVAGVGADTQYF. CDR3 nucleotides: TGTGCCAGCAGCGTAGCGGGGGTTGGTGCAGATACGCAGTATTTT. V gene TRBV9 combines with J gene TRBJ2-3; D possibly corresponds to TRBD2 (6 bases). The germline CDR1 and CDR2 sequences are SGDLS and YYNGEE. CDR3 size: 15 residues. The ends were cut back, 0 bases at V and 4 bases at J, with 12 bases in the middle.